The present TCR beta chain was sequenced within a study of shared clonotypes between healthy human individuals. General study points: Limited genetic and exposure-history diversity came from having few donors. Generally, naive subsets came out with larger estimated richness than memory subsets. The study sampled only blood, and tissue repertoires likely differ.

Profiling relied on immunoSEQ multiplex PCR, and the TCRdb table lists in-frame clones only, not all of them. There are some 550,000 clones in the sample; 95% to 98% occur only once, and 0.045% to 0.07% lies in the top ten. As regards this clone: What it binds is unknown. The same CDR3 can be traced to other DNA sequences in this sample.

The sample comprised naive CD4+ T cells sorted from blood. Sample subset: CD45RA+ positively selected. This clonotype was obtained from a woman in her twenties or thirties in good health.

As DNA, the CDR3 is TGTGCCACCAGTAAGGGGCAGGGGAATGAAAAACTGTTTTTT. This sequence encodes CATSKGQGNEKLFF. The chain uses TRBV15 and TRBJ1-4, with D perhaps matching TRBD1 (6 bases). The CDR3 covers 14 residues. Germline-derived CDR1 and CDR2 are LNHNV and YYDKDF (reference sequence). The germline V and J ends were trimmed by 6 bases and 5 bases, with 13 bases remaining between them.